Sequencing of this TCR beta chain was carried out in a study of blood T cell repertoires in COVID-19. Some clones are missing from TCRdb's copy, which holds only in-frame ones; the method was immunoSEQ multiplex PCR. The data show a few hundred thousand clones, about 80% seen once. V gave up 0 bases and J gave up 3 bases; unmatched junction bases: 2. The CDR3 has 14 amino acids. Germline-derived CDR1 and CDR2 are SGHRS and YFSETQ. The genes are TRBV5-1 and TRBJ1-2, with 7 bases aligning to TRBD1. The sequence was obtained from a person between 70 and 80 years old with COVID-19, enrolled during active disease. The sequenced sample was peripheral blood. The CDR3 DNA follows: TGCGCCAGCAGCTTGGGACAGGGCGACTATGGCTACACCTTC. Encoded protein: CASSLGQGDYGYTF.